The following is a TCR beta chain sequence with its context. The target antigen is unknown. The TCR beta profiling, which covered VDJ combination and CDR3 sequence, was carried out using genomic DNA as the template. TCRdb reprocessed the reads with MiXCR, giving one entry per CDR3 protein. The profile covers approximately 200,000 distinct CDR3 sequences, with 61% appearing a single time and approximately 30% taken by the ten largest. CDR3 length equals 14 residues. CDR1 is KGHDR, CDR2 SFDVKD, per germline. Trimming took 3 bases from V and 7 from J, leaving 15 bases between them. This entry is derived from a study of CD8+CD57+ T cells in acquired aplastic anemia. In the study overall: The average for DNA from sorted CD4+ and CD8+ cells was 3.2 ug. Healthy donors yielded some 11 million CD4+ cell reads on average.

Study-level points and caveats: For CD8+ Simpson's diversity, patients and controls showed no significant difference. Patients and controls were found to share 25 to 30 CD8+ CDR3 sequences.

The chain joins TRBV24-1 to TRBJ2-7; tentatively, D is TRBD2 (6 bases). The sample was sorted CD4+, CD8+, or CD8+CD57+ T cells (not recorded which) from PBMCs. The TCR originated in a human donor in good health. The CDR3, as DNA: TGTGCCACCAGTGATCCGCGTCTGGGGAGGGAGCAGTACTTC. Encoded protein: CATSDPRLGREQYF.